This T cell receptor beta chain was obtained from a study of a mutant IDH1 vaccine in newly diagnosed glioma. Study at large: Patients began vaccination 4-6 weeks after radiotherapy alone, or with temozolomide cycles. Radiotherapy, temozolomide, or both had been given previously, and both were given to most.

As to this clone: Its matching antigen is unknown.

Study-level points and caveats: Pseudoprogression showed no apparent link to changes in top peripheral T cell clonotypes. Immune responses arising from the vaccine appeared in more than 90% of patients.

The CDR3 sequence is 13 residues long. Trimming left V 8 bases short and J 1 base short, with 9 bases between. CDR1 MNHNS and CDR2 SASEGT come from the germline V gene. Time point denoted: week 23, last vaccination. Each dose of the vaccine consisted of 300 ug of mutant IDH1 20-mer peptide, with topical imiquimod. The protocol was immunoSEQ multiplex PCR, while the TCRdb copy is restricted to in-frame clones and leaves out a portion. The table records around 54,000 clones, over 80% of them present only once. The chain uses TRBV6-1 and TRBJ1-5; D remains unclear. The receptor was isolated from a man aged 35 to 55 with glioma. This sample comprised PBMCs, obtained from a glioma patient whose treatment included an IDH1 peptide vaccine. As DNA, the CDR3 is TGTGCCAGCGGTACACAGAGCAATCAGCCCCAGCATTTT. Its protein is CASGTQSNQPQHF.